Included here is one TCR beta chain sequence, with context. This entry comes from a study of blood T cell repertoires in COVID-19. Study in general: Acute-phase and convalescent COVID-19 samples originated in the United States, Italy and Spain. In each case, the material was cDNA or gDNA derived from T cells, B-cell-depleted T cells, or PBMCs.

Between the trimmed V and J ends, which lost 2 bases and 1 base, there was a span of 8 bases. Germline loops: CDR1 MNHEY, CDR2 SVGAGI. This CDR3 contains 14 residues. Methods used by the authors: Reference gene primer amplification yielded estimated nucleated cell counts. This table comes from immunoSEQ multiplex PCR, and its TCRdb copy is limited to in-frame clones, with some not included. Clonal size and the V and J genes are those of that table, whereas D and trimming came from the DNA. The table records 400,000 or so clones, about 88% of them present only once. The sequence came from a human donor in a cohort sampled during active COVID-19. Sequencing used peripheral blood. This sequence joins TRBV6-5 and TRBJ1-1, with D perhaps matching TRBD1 (5 bases). The CDR3 sequence: CASSYGGWNTEAFF. CDR3 DNA: TGTGCCAGCAGTTACGGGGGGTGGAACACTGAAGCTTTCTTT.